Listed here are 5 T cell receptor beta chains from one sample, sequenced in a study of CD8+CD57+ T cells in acquired aplastic anemia. Genomic DNA served as template for TCR beta VDJ and CDR3 profiling. TCRdb re-called the reads through MiXCR, storing one row per CDR3 protein. The sample includes 150,000 to 200,000 distinct CDR3 sequences, just under 65% seen only once; the top ten take 45%. Sequencing input: sorted CD4+, CD8+, or CD8+CD57+ T cells (not recorded which) from PBMCs. The source of these receptors is a human donor in good health.

The J gene is TRBJ2-2, the V gene TRBV20-1; D possibly corresponds to TRBD1 (6 bases). Germline V lookup: CDR1 DFQATT, CDR2 SNEGSKA (reference sequence). This CDR3 region has 13 residues. Trimming took off 6 bases at V and 1 base at J, with 9 bases between the two ends. This chain's CDR3 is CSAPGVNTGELFF. CDR3 coding DNA: TGCAGTGCCCCAGGGGTGAACACCGGGGAGCTGTTTTTT.

The gene calls are TRBV2 and TRBJ2-7, with 7 bases lining up with TRBD1. Germline V gene data show CDR1 as SNHLY and CDR2 as FYNNEI. V lost 6 bases and J lost 4; bases outside the gene matches: 9. CDR3 length: 14 amino acids. CDR3 amino acids: CASRGQTSAYEQYF. CDR3 bases: TGTGCCAGCAGGGGACAGACGTCTGCTTACGAGCAGTACTTC.

The chain has TRBV20-1 and TRBJ2-5, with TRBD2 as a possible D gene (6 bases). CDR1 is DFQATT and CDR2 is SNEGSKA in the germline V gene (reference sequence). The ends were cut back, 1 base at V and 7 bases at J, with 16 bases in the middle. The CDR3 consists of 14 residues. The CDR3 loop reads CSARAGGSQGTQYF. CDR3 sequence (DNA): TGCAGTGCTAGAGCAGGAGGGTCGCAGGGGACCCAGTACTTC.

The chain employs TRBV7-9 and TRBJ1-1; 8 bases match TRBD1. V was pared by 3 bases and J by 0 bases, with 6 bases of the junction left unmatched. This CDR3 has 16 amino acids. CDR1 SEHNR and CDR2 FQNEAQ come from the germline V gene (reference sequence). The CDR3 DNA is TGTGCCAGCAGCTTCGGACAGGGAATAATGAACACTGAAGCTTTCTTT. Residues: CASSFGQGIMNTEAFF.

At least ten counts were recorded for this clonotype. This chain uses TRBV9 with TRBJ1-1; D uncertain. The CDR3 is made up of 15 amino acids. CDR1 and CDR2 from the germline V gene are SGDLS and YYNGEE. V lost 0 bases to trimming and J lost 2 bases, with 11 bases between them. CDR3 DNA: TGTGCCAGCAGCGTAGATCTTGGCCCAAACACTGAAGCTTTCTTT. The encoded protein is CASSVDLGPNTEAFF. Supplemented by reference TRBV9 and TRBJ1-1, the full variable domain reads DSGVTQTPKHLITATGQRVTLRCSPRSGDLSVYWYQQSLDQGLQFLIQYYNGEERAKGNILERFSAQQFPDLHSELNLSSLELGDSALYFCASSVDLGPNTEAFFGQGTRLTVV.